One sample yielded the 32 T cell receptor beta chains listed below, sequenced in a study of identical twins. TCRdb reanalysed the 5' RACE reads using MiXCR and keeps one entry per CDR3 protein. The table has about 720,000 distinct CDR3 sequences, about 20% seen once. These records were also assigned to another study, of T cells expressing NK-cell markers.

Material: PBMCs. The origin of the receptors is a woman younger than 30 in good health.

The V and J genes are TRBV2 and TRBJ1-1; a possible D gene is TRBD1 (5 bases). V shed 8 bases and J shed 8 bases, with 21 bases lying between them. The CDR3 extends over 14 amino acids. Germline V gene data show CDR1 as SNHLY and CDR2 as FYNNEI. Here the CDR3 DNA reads TGTGCCAGCGTGGAGACAGTCGCCGGGACCGAAGCTTTCTTT. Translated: CASVETVAGTEAFF.

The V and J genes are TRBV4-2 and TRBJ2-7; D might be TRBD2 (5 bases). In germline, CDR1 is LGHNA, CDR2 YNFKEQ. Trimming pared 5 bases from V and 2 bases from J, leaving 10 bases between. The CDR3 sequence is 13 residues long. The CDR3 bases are TGTGCCAGCAGCACTAGTGGGGCCTACGAGCAGTACTTC. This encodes CASSTSGAYEQYF.

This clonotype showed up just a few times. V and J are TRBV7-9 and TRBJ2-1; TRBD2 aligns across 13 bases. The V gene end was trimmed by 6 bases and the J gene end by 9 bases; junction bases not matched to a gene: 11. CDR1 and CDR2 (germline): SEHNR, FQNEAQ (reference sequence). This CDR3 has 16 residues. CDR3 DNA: TGTGCCAGCAGTCAGGGACTAGCGGGACGGAGGGGTGAGCAGTTCTTC. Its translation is CASSQGLAGRRGEQFF.

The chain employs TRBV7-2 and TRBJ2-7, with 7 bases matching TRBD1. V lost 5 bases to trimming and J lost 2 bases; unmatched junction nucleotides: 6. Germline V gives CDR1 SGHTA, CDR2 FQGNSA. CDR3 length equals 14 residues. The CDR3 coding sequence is TGTGCCAGCAGCCCGACAGGGCGACCCTACGAGCAGTACTTC. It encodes CASSPTGRPYEQYF.

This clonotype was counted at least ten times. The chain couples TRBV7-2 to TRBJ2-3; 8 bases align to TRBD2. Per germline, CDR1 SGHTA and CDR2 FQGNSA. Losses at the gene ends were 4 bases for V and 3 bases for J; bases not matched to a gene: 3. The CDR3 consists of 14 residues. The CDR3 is CASSSTSGTDTQYF. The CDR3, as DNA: TGTGCCAGCAGCTCAACTAGCGGAACAGATACGCAGTATTTT. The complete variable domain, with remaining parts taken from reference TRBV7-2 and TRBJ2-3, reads GAGVSQSPSNKVTEKGKDVELRCDPISGHTALYWYRQSLGQGLEFLIYFQGNSAPDKSGLPSDRFSAERTGGSVSTLTIQRTQQEDSAVYLCASSSTSGTDTQYFGPGTRLTVL.

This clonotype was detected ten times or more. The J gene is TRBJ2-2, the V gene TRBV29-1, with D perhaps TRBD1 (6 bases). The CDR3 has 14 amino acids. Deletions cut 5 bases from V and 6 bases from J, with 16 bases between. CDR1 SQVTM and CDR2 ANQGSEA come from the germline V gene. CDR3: CSVSQGVVAGELFF. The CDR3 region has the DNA TGCAGCGTTTCACAGGGTGTCGTGGCCGGGGAGCTGTTTTTT.

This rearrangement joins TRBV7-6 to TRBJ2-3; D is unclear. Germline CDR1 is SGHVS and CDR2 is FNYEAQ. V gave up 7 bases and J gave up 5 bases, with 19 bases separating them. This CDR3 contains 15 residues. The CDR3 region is CASTPHPREEDTQYF. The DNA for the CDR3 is TGTGCCAGCACCCCCCACCCGCGTGAGGAAGATACGCAGTATTTT.

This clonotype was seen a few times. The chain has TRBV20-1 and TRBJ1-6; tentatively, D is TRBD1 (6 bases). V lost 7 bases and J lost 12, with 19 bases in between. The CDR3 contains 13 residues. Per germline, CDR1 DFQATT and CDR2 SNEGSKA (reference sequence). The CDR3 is CSGSRGGREPLHF. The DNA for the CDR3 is TGCAGTGGGTCTAGAGGGGGACGGGAACCCCTCCACTTT.

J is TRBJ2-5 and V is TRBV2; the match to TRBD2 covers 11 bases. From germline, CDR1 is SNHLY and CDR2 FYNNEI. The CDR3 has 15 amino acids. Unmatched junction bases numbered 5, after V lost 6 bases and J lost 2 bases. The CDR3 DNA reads TGTGCCAGCAGCGCCGGGACTAGCGGACAAGAGACCCAGTACTTC. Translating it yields CASSAGTSGQETQYF.

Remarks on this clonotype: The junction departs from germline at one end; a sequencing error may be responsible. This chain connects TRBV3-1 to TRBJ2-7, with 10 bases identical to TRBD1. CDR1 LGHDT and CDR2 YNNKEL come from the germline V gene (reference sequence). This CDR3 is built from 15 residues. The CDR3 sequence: CACSQDLGQGYEQYF. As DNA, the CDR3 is TGTGCCTGCAGCCAAGATTTGGGACAGGGGTACGAGCAGTACTTC.

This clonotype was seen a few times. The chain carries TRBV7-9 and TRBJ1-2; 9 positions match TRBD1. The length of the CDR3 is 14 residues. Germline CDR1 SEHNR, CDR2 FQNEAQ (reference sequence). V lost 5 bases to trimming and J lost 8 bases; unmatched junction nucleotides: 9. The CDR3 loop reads CASSHGTGNGGYTF. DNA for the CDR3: TGTGCCAGCAGCCACGGGACAGGGAATGGGGGCTACACCTTC. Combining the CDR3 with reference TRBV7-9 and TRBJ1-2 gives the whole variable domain DTGVSQNPRHKITKRGQNVTFRCDPISEHNRLYWYRQTLGQGPEFLTYFQNEAQLEKSRLLSDRFSAERPKGSFSTLEIQRTEQGDSAMYLCASSHGTGNGGYTFGSGTRLTVV.

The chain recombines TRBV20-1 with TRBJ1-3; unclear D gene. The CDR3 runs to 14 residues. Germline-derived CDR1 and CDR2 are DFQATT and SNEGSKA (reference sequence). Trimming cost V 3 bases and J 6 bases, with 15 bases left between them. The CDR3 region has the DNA TGCAGTGCTAGTTTTGGTGGTGGCAAAAACACCATATATTTT. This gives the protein CSASFGGGKNTIYF.

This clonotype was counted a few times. The DNA for the CDR3 is TGTGCCAGCAAGGCGGGATCTGGGGGTGGCTACACCTTC. Amino acids: CASKAGSGGGYTF. This rearrangement joins TRBV7-2 to TRBJ1-2; D perhaps matches TRBD1 (5 bases). Trimming took 7 bases from V and 7 from J, leaving 16 bases between them. The CDR3 is made up of 13 amino acids. Germline CDR1 SGHTA, CDR2 FQGNSA.

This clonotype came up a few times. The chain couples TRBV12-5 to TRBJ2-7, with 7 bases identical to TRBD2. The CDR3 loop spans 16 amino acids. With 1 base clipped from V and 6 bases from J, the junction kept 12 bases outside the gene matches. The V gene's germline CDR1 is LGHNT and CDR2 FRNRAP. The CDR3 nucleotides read TGTGCTAGTGGTTTGGCCCCAGCGGGAACTACGAGCGAGCAGTACTTC. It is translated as CASGLAPAGTTSEQYF.

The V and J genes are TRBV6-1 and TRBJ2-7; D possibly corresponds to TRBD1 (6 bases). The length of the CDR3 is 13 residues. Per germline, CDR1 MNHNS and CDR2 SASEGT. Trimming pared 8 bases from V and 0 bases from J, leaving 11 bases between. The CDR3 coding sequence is TGTGCCAGCGGGACACCTAACTCCTACGAGCAGTACTTC. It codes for CASGTPNSYEQYF.

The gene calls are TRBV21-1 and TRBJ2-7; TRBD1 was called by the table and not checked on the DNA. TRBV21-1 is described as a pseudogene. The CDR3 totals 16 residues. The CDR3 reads CASSKRVRTEKYEQYF. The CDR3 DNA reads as TGTGCCAGCAGCAAAAGAGTAAGGACAGAAAAGTACGAGCAGTACTTC.

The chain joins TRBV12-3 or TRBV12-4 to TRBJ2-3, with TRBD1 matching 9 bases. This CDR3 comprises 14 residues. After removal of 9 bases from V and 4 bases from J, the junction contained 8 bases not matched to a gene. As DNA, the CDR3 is TGTGCCAGTCTAGACAGGGGGAGAGCAGATACGCAGTATTTT. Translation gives CASLDRGRADTQYF.

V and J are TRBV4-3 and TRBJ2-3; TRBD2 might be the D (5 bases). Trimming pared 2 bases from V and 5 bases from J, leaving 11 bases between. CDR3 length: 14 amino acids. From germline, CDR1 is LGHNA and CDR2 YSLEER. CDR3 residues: CASSQPGRGDTQYF. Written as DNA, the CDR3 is TGCGCCAGCAGCCAACCGGGGAGAGGAGATACGCAGTATTTT.

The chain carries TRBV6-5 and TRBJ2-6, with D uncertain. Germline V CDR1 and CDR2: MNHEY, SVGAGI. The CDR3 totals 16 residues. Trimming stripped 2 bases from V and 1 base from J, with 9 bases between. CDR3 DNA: TGTGCCAGCAGTTACATCGACAAATCTGGGGCCAACGTCCTGACTTTC. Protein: CASSYIDKSGANVLTF.

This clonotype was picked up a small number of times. The CDR3 reads CASSPRQANFYEQYF. CDR3 sequence (DNA): TGTGCCAGCAGCCCGCGACAGGCAAATTTCTACGAGCAGTACTTC. This chain uses TRBV7-2 with TRBJ2-7; perhaps TRBD1 as D (6 bases). Germline V gene data show CDR1 as SGHTA and CDR2 as FQGNSA. The CDR3 spans 15 residues. The V end was cut by 5 bases, the J end by 3 bases, with 17 bases between.

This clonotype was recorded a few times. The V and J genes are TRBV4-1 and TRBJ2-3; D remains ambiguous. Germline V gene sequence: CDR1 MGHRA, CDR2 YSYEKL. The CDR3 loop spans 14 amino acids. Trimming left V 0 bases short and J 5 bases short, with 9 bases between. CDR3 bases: TGCGCCAGCAGCCAAGATGGGGAAGGAGATACGCAGTATTTT. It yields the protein CASSQDGEGDTQYF.

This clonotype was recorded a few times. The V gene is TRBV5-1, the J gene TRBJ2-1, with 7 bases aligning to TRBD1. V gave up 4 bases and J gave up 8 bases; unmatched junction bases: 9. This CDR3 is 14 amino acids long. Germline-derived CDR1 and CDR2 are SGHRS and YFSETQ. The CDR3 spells CASSKDRFSDEQFF. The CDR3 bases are TGCGCCAGCAGCAAGGACAGGTTTTCAGATGAGCAGTTCTTC.

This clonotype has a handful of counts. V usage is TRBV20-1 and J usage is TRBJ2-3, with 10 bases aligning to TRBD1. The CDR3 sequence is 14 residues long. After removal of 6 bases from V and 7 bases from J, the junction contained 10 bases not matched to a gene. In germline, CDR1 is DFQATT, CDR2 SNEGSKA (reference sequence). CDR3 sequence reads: CSARPGQGTHTQYF. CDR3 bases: TGCAGTGCAAGACCGGGACAGGGGACCCATACGCAGTATTTT.

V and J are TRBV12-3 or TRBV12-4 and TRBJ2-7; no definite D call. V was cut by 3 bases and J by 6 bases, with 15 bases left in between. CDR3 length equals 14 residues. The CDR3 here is CASSLKVWSREQYF. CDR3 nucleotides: TGTGCCAGCAGTTTGAAGGTGTGGAGTCGCGAGCAGTACTTC.

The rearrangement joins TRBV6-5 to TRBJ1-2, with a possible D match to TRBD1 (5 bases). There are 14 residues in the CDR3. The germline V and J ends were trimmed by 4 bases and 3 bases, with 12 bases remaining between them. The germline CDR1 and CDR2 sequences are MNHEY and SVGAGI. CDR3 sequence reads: CASSSPLTDYGYTF. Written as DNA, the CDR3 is TGTGCCAGCAGTTCTCCCCTGACAGACTATGGCTACACCTTC.

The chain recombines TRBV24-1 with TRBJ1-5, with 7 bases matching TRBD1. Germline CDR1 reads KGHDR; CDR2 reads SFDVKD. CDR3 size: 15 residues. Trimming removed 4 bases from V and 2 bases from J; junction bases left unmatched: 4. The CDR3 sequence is CATSELGTGNQPQHF. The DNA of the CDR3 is TGTGCCACCAGTGAACTAGGGACAGGCAATCAGCCCCAGCATTTT.

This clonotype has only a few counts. The DNA of the CDR3 is TGTGCCAGCTCACCGAGACTAAGCTACGAGCAGTACTTC. Amino acids: CASSPRLSYEQYF. The chain employs TRBV18 and TRBJ2-7, with a possible D match to TRBD2 (5 bases). Trimming left V 3 bases short and J 3 bases short, with 9 bases between. The CDR3 has 13 residues. Germline CDR1 KGHSH, CDR2 LQKENI.

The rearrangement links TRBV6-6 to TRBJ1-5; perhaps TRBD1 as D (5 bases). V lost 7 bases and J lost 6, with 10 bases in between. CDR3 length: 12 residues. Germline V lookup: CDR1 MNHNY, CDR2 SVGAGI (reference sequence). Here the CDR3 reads CASTGESQPQHF. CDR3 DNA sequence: TGTGCCAGCACGGGGGAAAGTCAGCCCCAGCATTTT.

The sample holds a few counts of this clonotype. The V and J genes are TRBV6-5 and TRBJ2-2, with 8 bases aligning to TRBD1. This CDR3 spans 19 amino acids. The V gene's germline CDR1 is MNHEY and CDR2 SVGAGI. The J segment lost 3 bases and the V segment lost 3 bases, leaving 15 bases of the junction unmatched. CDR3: CASSYRGRGLLRDTGELFF. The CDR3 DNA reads TGTGCCAGCAGTTATCGGGGCAGGGGGCTTCTTCGGGACACCGGGGAGCTGTTTTTT.

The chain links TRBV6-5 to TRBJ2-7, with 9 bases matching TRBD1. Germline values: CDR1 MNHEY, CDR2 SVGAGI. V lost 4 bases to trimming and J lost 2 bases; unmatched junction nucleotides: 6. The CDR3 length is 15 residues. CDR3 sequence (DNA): TGTGCCAGCAGTTTCGCCGGGACAGGGACCTACGAGCAGTACTTC. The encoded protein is CASSFAGTGTYEQYF.

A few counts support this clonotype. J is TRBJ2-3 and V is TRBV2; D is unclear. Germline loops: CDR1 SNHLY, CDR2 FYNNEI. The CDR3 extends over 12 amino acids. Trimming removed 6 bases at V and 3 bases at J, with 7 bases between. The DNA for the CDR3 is TGTGCCAGCAGGCGAAATACAGATACGCAGTATTTT. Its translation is CASRRNTDTQYF.

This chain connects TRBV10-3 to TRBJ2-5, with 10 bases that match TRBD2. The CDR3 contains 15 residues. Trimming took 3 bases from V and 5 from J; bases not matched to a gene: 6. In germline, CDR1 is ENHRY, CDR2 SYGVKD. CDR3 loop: CAISDVLAGEETQYF. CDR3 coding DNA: TGTGCCATCAGTGATGTCCTAGCGGGAGAGGAGACCCAGTACTTC.